Below, 27 T cell receptor beta chains from the same sample are listed, as sequenced in a study of blood T cell repertoires in COVID-19. Method: immunoSEQ multiplex PCR; TCRdb's copy keeps in-frame clones and lacks some. The table has 55,000 to 65,000 clones, 80% to 90% seen once. The sequencing sample was made of peripheral blood. The receptors shown here come from a woman in her sixties with acute or convalescent COVID-19.

This clone was detected many times. The chain uses TRBV30 and TRBJ1-1; D is unclear. In germline, CDR1 is GTSNPN, CDR2 SVGIG (reference sequence). CDR3 length: 12 residues. V lost 4 bases and J lost 5, with 11 bases in between. The CDR3 reads CAWNSPPTEAFF. CDR3 DNA sequence: TGTGCCTGGAATAGCCCTCCGACTGAAGCTTTCTTT.

The chain couples TRBV2 to TRBJ2-1; TRBD2 agrees at 10 bases. V was pared by 2 bases and J by 7 bases, with 11 bases of the junction left unmatched. The germline gives CDR1 SNHLY, CDR2 FYNNEI. The CDR3 runs to 17 residues. The CDR3 sequence is CASSESLAGGLGNEQFF. The CDR3 nucleotides read TGTGCCAGCAGTGAATCTTTAGCGGGGGGCCTTGGAAATGAGCAGTTCTTC.

This clone came up a few times. J is TRBJ2-3 and V is TRBV30, with TRBD1 identical over 9 bases. The V and J ends lost 6 bases and 1 base, in that order; junction bases with no gene match: 8. Germline values: CDR1 GTSNPN, CDR2 SVGIG (reference sequence). This CDR3 contains 15 residues. The CDR3 bases are TGTGCCTGCACGGGGACAGGGAAACGCACAGATACGCAGTATTTT. Its protein is CACTGTGKRTDTQYF.

The V gene is TRBV9, the J gene TRBJ2-2; 11 nucleotides agree with TRBD1. V shed 2 bases and J 4 bases; nucleotides not matched to a gene: 4. The CDR3 length is 16 residues. The germline V gene encodes CDR1 SGDLS and CDR2 YYNGEE. CDR3 nucleotides: TGTGCCAGCAGCGTCGGGGACAGGGGGTTCACCGGGGAGCTGTTTTTT. This codes for CASSVGDRGFTGELFF.

The chain has TRBV7-3 and TRBJ1-2, with D hard to call. Germline CDR1 and CDR2: SGHTA and FQGTGA. This CDR3 has 14 amino acids. Trimming took 5 bases from V and 0 from J, leaving 10 bases between them. This CDR3 is CASSPSDANYGYTF. CDR3 sequence (DNA): TGTGCCAGCAGCCCCAGTGATGCTAACTATGGCTACACCTTC.

The chain recombines TRBV10-1 with TRBJ1-4, with TRBD1 as a possible D gene (5 bases). Germline V lookup: CDR1 WNHNN, CDR2 SYGVQD (reference sequence). V lost 0 bases and J lost 5, with 16 bases in between. This CDR3 is 17 amino acids long. The CDR3, as DNA: TGCGCCAGCAGTGAGTCACGGACCAGAAAGGGGAATGAAAAACTGTTTTTT. This codes for CASSESRTRKGNEKLFF.

The chain combines TRBV5-1 with TRBJ2-3, with 7 bases identical to TRBD1. J gave up 0 bases and V 0 bases, and 4 bases lay outside the gene matches. The CDR3 loop spans 16 amino acids. CDR1 and CDR2 (germline): SGHRS, YFSETQ. The CDR3, as DNA: TGCGCCAGCAGCTTGGAAACAGGGGCTAGCACAGATACGCAGTATTTT. Its translation is CASSLETGASTDTQYF.

V is TRBV24-1 and J is TRBJ2-1, with TRBD1 matching 9 bases. The CDR3 has 15 residues. Germline CDR1 is KGHDR and CDR2 is SFDVKD. With V trimmed by 4 bases and J by 8 bases, 8 bases remained unmatched. CDR3 sequence (DNA): TGTGCCACCAGTGACTCGGGACAGGGTACTCATGAGCAGTTCTTC. This translates into CATSDSGQGTHEQFF.

This clone was seen once. The chain recombines TRBV9 with TRBJ2-1, with 9 positions matching TRBD1. Germline-derived CDR1 and CDR2 are SGDLS and YYNGEE. CDR3 length: 14 residues. Germline trimming cut 2 bases from V and 5 bases from J; bases unmatched to any gene: 2. CDR3 region: CASSVWTGDNEQFF. The DNA of the CDR3 is TGTGCCAGCAGCGTCTGGACAGGGGACAATGAGCAGTTCTTC.

The chain uses TRBV3-1 (or the pseudogene TRBV3-2) and TRBJ1-5, with TRBD1 as a possible D gene (5 bases). The CDR3 is 14 amino acids. V was pared by 1 base and J by 1 base, with 5 bases between. CDR1 LGHDT and CDR2 YNNKEL come from the germline V gene (reference sequence). The CDR3 bases are TGTGCCAGCAGCCAAGCAGGGAGCAATCAGCCCCAGCATTTT. Translating gives CASSQAGSNQPQHF.

J is TRBJ1-2 and V is TRBV12-3 or TRBV12-4; D gene uncertain. The CDR3 contains 11 residues. V dropped 10 bases and J dropped 0 bases, with 6 bases sitting between them. The CDR3 DNA reads as TGTGCCATCGTCTCTAACTATGGCTACACCTTC. This codes for CAIVSNYGYTF.

The V gene is TRBV6-2 or TRBV6-3, the J gene TRBJ2-3; a possible D gene is TRBD2 (6 bases). V was pared by 1 base and J by 0 bases, with 8 bases between. This CDR3 is built from 15 residues. In germline, CDR1 is MNHEY, CDR2 SVGEGT. CDR3 DNA: TGTGCCAGCAGTTACTGGGGGGTTAGCACAGATACGCAGTATTTT. Protein product: CASSYWGVSTDTQYF.

The chain uses TRBV27 and TRBJ2-7, with 8 nucleotides matching TRBD1. The ends lost 8 bases at V and 2 bases at J; junction bases unmatched: 8. The CDR3 is 14 residues long. CDR1 and CDR2 (germline): MNHEY, SMNVEV (reference sequence). The CDR3 loop reads CASGGDRGPYEQYF. In DNA form, the CDR3 reads TGTGCCAGCGGGGGCGACAGGGGCCCCTACGAGCAGTACTTC.

This sequence joins TRBV5-1 and TRBJ2-5; tentatively, D is TRBD2 (6 bases). Germline V lookup: CDR1 SGHRS, CDR2 YFSETQ. This CDR3 region has 14 residues. V lost 4 bases, J lost 1 base, and 11 bases lay in between. The CDR3 DNA reads TGCGCCAGCAGCCTACCCGGGGGCCAAGAGACCCAGTACTTC. It yields the protein CASSLPGGQETQYF.

This chain uses TRBV24-1 with TRBJ1-2, with D perhaps TRBD1 (6 bases). The CDR3 covers 15 residues. Germline CDR1 reads KGHDR; CDR2 reads SFDVKD. The V end lost 5 bases, the J end lost 8 bases, and 20 bases lay between the germline ends. In DNA, the CDR3 is TGTGCCACCAGTGCCCCCGAAACCCAGGGGTCGGGCTACACCTTC. Its translation is CATSAPETQGSGYTF.

The V call is TRBV3-1 (or the pseudogene TRBV3-2), the J call TRBJ1-5; TRBD1 is a possible D gene (5 bases). Germline CDR1 is LGHDT and CDR2 is YNNKEL (reference sequence). The germline V and J ends were trimmed by 4 bases and 4 bases, with 38 bases remaining between them. This CDR3 has 23 amino acids. In DNA, the CDR3 is TGTGCCAGCAGCCCCAACCCCGTGACGGGGGTAACCCTTCTTTCCCTTTGGAATCAGCCCCAGCATTTT. Residues: CASSPNPVTGVTLLSLWNQPQHF.

The chain employs TRBV4-2 and TRBJ1-5; D is unresolved. The CDR3 consists of 14 residues. The germline V and J ends were trimmed by 2 bases and 7 bases, with 12 bases remaining between them. CDR1 and CDR2 from the germline V gene are LGHNA and YNFKEQ. CDR3 region: CASSQSEGGQPQHF. Written as DNA, the CDR3 is TGTGCCAGCAGCCAAAGTGAAGGCGGCCAGCCCCAGCATTTT.

This rearrangement joins TRBV6-2 or TRBV6-3 to TRBJ2-7, with D hard to call. CDR3 length: 13 amino acids. The germline V gene encodes CDR1 MNHEY and CDR2 SVGEGT. V was pared by 2 bases and J by 3 bases, with 8 bases between. DNA of the CDR3: TGTGCCAGCAGTTACCTGGCCAGCTACGAGCAGTACTTC. Translated, it gives CASSYLASYEQYF.

The rearrangement joins TRBV6-1 to TRBJ1-5; 8 bases match TRBD1. The CDR3 covers 16 residues. Germline V lookup: CDR1 MNHNS, CDR2 SASEGT. J gave up 5 bases and V 4 bases, and 10 bases lay outside the gene matches. In nucleotides, the CDR3 is TGTGCCAGCAGTGCAATTTTAGGACAGGGACATCAGCCCCAGCATTTT. It is translated as CASSAILGQGHQPQHF.

The chain carries TRBV21-1 and TRBJ2-1; the tabulated D call, TRBD2, remains unverified against the DNA. TRBV21-1 is flagged as a pseudogene. The CDR3 is 17 amino acids. Written as DNA, the CDR3 is TGTGCCAGCAGCAAAGGGGCTAGCGGGGGGACCTACAATGAGCAGTTCTTC. This sequence encodes CASSKGASGGTYNEQFF.

The chain uses TRBV10-3 and TRBJ1-5, with a possible D match to TRBD1 (5 bases). Germline CDR1 ENHRY, CDR2 SYGVKD. The length of the CDR3 is 15 residues. V shed 3 bases and J shed 1 base, with 10 bases lying between them. The CDR3 nucleotides read TGTGCCATCAGTGACTCCGGGGGGAGCAATCAGCCCCAGCATTTT. Its translation: CAISDSGGSNQPQHF.

The chain combines TRBV19 with TRBJ1-2; tentative D call: TRBD1 (5 bases). V lost 3 bases to trimming and J lost 8 bases, with 13 bases between them. The CDR3 is made up of 13 amino acids. The germline V gene encodes CDR1 LNHDA and CDR2 SQIVND (reference sequence). The CDR3 sequence: CASSIQGIQGYTF. The DNA for the CDR3 is TGTGCCAGTAGTATTCAGGGTATCCAGGGCTACACCTTC. Full variable domain (missing parts from reference TRBV19 and TRBJ1-2): DGGITQSPKYLFRKEGQNVTLSCEQNLNHDAMYWYRQDPGQGLRLIYYSQIVNDFQKGDIAEGYSVSREKKESFPLTVTSAQKNPTAFYLCASSIQGIQGYTFGSGTRLTVV.

The V gene is TRBV3-1 (or the pseudogene TRBV3-2), the J gene TRBJ2-1; tentatively, D is TRBD1 (6 bases). Germline CDR1 is LGHDT and CDR2 is YNNKEL (reference sequence). This CDR3 is built from 16 residues. The ends were cut back, 4 bases at V and 7 bases at J, with 20 bases in the middle. CDR3 region: CASSLFLGGSLNEQFF. CDR3 bases: TGTGCCAGCAGCCTATTTTTAGGGGGATCTCTGAATGAGCAGTTCTTC.

The chain combines TRBV24-1 with TRBJ2-1; 8 positions agree with TRBD2. Germline V gene lookup returns CDR1 KGHDR and CDR2 SFDVKD. The trim removed 1 base at V and 3 bases at J, leaving 4 bases unmatched. The CDR3 extends over 16 amino acids. CDR3 region: CATSDLRAGVYNEQFF. DNA for the CDR3: TGTGCCACCAGTGATTTACGAGCGGGGGTCTACAATGAGCAGTTCTTC.

The chain employs TRBV24-1 and TRBJ2-2, with 10 bases that match TRBD1. Unmatched junction bases numbered 9, after V lost 5 bases and J lost 4 bases. From germline, CDR1 is KGHDR and CDR2 SFDVKD. The CDR3 spans 17 residues. In DNA form, the CDR3 reads TGTGCCACCAGTGCCCTTGAGGGACAGGGGCGCACCGGGGAGCTGTTTTTT. Its protein product is CATSALEGQGRTGELFF.

Only one count was recorded for this clone. This chain uses TRBV10-3 with TRBJ1-5; a weak D match, TRBD1 (6 bases). CDR3 length: 14 amino acids. Between the trimmed V and J ends, which lost 6 bases and 0 bases, there was a span of 9 bases. CDR1 is ENHRY, CDR2 SYGVKD, per germline. The CDR3: CAIRQGTSNQPQHF. CDR3 sequence (DNA): TGTGCCATCAGGCAGGGGACTAGCAATCAGCCCCAGCATTTT.

The chain joins TRBV5-1 to TRBJ1-4; 7 bases match TRBD1. Losses at the gene ends were 0 bases for V and 7 bases for J; bases not matched to a gene: 6. CDR1 and CDR2 (germline): SGHRS, YFSETQ. The CDR3 has 15 residues. In DNA, the CDR3 is TGCGCCAGCAGCTTGGGTCAGGGGGAGAGTGAAAAACTGTTTTTT. This encodes CASSLGQGESEKLFF.